What follows are 21 T cell receptor beta chains derived from one specimen sequenced in a study of technical replicates of blood from several donors. Sequenced by immunoSEQ multiplex PCR; TCRdb stores in-frame clones only, minus some. Of approximately 75,000 clones listed, about 97% are singletons. The specimen was T cells isolated from PBMCs. Receptor source: a human donor in good health.

The chain combines TRBV7-6 with TRBJ2-7, with no clear D. In germline, CDR1 is SGHVS, CDR2 FNYEAQ. V lost 1 base and J 1 base, leaving 5 bases between the germline ends. CDR3 length: 13 amino acids. In DNA, the CDR3 is TGTGCCAGCAGCTTAGACAGTTCCTACGAGCAGTACTTC. Its protein product is CASSLDSSYEQYF.

V is TRBV9 and J is TRBJ2-2, with TRBD2 as a possible D gene (6 bases). The CDR3 runs to 18 residues. CDR1 and CDR2 (germline): SGDLS, YYNGEE. Trimming took off 0 bases at V and 0 bases at J, with 15 bases between the two ends. The CDR3 region has the DNA TGTGCCAGCAGCGTAGCAGGTCGAGCGGGTCCGAACACCGGGGAGCTGTTTTTT. This encodes CASSVAGRAGPNTGELFF.

The CDR3 region has the DNA TGTGCCAGCAGCGCACTCGCCGGGACAGGGGGACCCTACGAGCAGTACTTC. As protein: CASSALAGTGGPYEQYF. The chain recombines TRBV9 with TRBJ2-7; 11 bases line up with TRBD1. With 3 bases clipped from V and 2 bases from J, the junction kept 10 bases outside the gene matches. The CDR3 has 17 amino acids. Per the germline V gene, CDR1 is SGDLS and CDR2 is YYNGEE.

The rearrangement joins TRBV4-1 to TRBJ2-5; 8 bases fit TRBD1. The V gene's germline CDR1 is MGHRA and CDR2 YSYEKL. CDR3 length: 15 residues. Germline trimming cut 0 bases from V and 5 bases from J; bases unmatched to any gene: 5. CDR3 in amino acids: CASSQDRGPWETQYF. The CDR3 DNA reads as TGCGCCAGCAGCCAAGACAGGGGGCCCTGGGAGACCCAGTACTTC.

CDR3 nucleotide sequence: TGTGCCAGTAGTATCGGGCGGGGGGGAACAGATACGCAGTATTTT. Translating it yields CASSIGRGGTDTQYF. The rearrangement joins TRBV19 to TRBJ2-3, with 9 bases aligning to TRBD2. The V gene's germline CDR1 is LNHDA and CDR2 SQIVND (reference sequence). Trimming took 3 bases from V and 3 from J; bases not matched to a gene: 4. The CDR3 totals 15 residues. The variable domain in full, completed from reference TRBV19 and TRBJ2-3, reads DGGITQSPKYLFRKEGQNVTLSCEQNLNHDAMYWYRQDPGQGLRLIYYSQIVNDFQKGDIAEGYSVSREKKESFPLTVTSAQKNPTAFYLCASSIGRGGTDTQYFGPGTRLTVL.

The V call is TRBV6-1, the J call TRBJ1-1; D gene uncertain. CDR3 length equals 15 residues. Trimming took off 7 bases at V and 4 bases at J, with 19 bases between the two ends. Germline CDR1 and CDR2: MNHNS and SASEGT. The CDR3 coding sequence is TGTGCCAGCACCCCCATTAGAGGGTTCGGCACTGAAGCTTTCTTT. This encodes CASTPIRGFGTEAFF.

The chain joins TRBV5-1 to TRBJ2-3; D call uncertain. V was cut by 4 bases and J by 3 bases, with 12 bases left in between. The CDR3 is made up of 14 amino acids. CDR1 SGHRS and CDR2 YFSETQ come from the germline V gene. The CDR3 sequence: CASSLEVGTDTQYF. CDR3 sequence (DNA): TGCGCCAGCAGCCTCGAAGTCGGGACAGATACGCAGTATTTT.

This chain uses TRBV28 with TRBJ2-1; 7 positions agree with TRBD2. The CDR3 has 16 residues. The ends lost 4 bases at V and 0 bases at J; junction bases unmatched: 6. The V gene's germline CDR1 is MDHEN and CDR2 SYDVKM. CDR3 nucleotide sequence: TGTGCCAGCAGTTCCCCGATAGCGGGCTCCTACAATGAGCAGTTCTTC. Its protein product is CASSSPIAGSYNEQFF. The complete variable domain, with remaining parts taken from reference TRBV28 and TRBJ2-1, reads DVKVTQSSRYLVKRTGEKVFLECVQDMDHENMFWYRQDPGLGLRLIYFSYDVKMKEKGDIPEGYSVSREKKERFSLILESASTNQTSMYLCASSSPIAGSYNEQFFGPGTRLTVL.

This clone occurred once. This chain uses TRBV5-6 with TRBJ2-7; TRBD1 might be the D (6 bases). The V gene lost 4 bases and the J gene lost 2 bases, with 13 bases spanning the gap. This CDR3 is 14 amino acids long. The germline V gene has CDR1 SGHDT and CDR2 YYEEEE. The CDR3 DNA reads as TGTGCCAGCAGCACAGGGAGTTCCCCCTACGAGCAGTACTTC. This encodes CASSTGSSPYEQYF.

V is TRBV7-9 and J is TRBJ2-2, with 11 positions matching TRBD2. Losses at the gene ends were 1 base for V and 6 bases for J; bases not matched to a gene: 7. The germline gives CDR1 SEHNR, CDR2 FQNEAQ (reference sequence). CDR3 length: 17 residues. This chain's CDR3 is CASSLDSGRALAGELFF. CDR3 nucleotides: TGTGCCAGCAGCTTAGATAGCGGGAGGGCCCTCGCCGGGGAGCTGTTTTTT.

V is TRBV5-6 and J is TRBJ2-5; 8 positions match TRBD2. Looked up from germline, CDR1 is SGHDT and CDR2 is YYEEEE. After removal of 4 bases from V and 0 bases from J, the junction contained 8 bases not matched to a gene. This CDR3 spans 16 amino acids. CDR3 residues: CASSRTSGWYQETQYF. The CDR3 bases are TGTGCCAGCAGCAGAACTAGCGGTTGGTACCAAGAGACCCAGTACTTC. The complete variable domain, with remaining parts taken from reference TRBV5-6 and TRBJ2-5, reads DAGVTQSPTHLIKTRGQQVTLRCSPKSGHDTVSWYQQALGQGPQFIFQYYEEEERQRGNFPDRFSGHQFPNYSSELNVNALLLGDSALYLCASSRTSGWYQETQYFGPGTRLLVL.

The chain joins TRBV11-3 to TRBJ1-2; D is unresolved. Trimming cost V 5 bases and J 6 bases, with 34 bases left between them. This CDR3 spans 20 amino acids. CDR1 is SGHNT, CDR2 YENEEA, per germline. CDR3: CASSLSEVGTLGIYGHGYTF. In nucleotides, the CDR3 is TGTGCCAGCAGCCTTTCAGAAGTAGGCACCCTCGGAATTTATGGGCATGGCTACACCTTC.

The gene calls are TRBV11-2 and TRBJ1-4, with D tentatively TRBD1 (6 bases). The CDR3 runs to 16 residues. CDR1 is SGHAT, CDR2 FQNNGV, per germline. Trimming took off 1 base at V and 7 bases at J, with 16 bases between the two ends. The CDR3 DNA reads as TGTGCCAGCAGCTTAGTCGAACAGGGATTTGGTGAAAAACTGTTTTTT. It translates to CASSLVEQGFGEKLFF. Full variable domain (remainder filled in from reference TRBV11-2 and TRBJ1-4): EAGVAQSPRYKIIEKRQSVAFWCNPISGHATLYWYQQILGQGPKLLIQFQNNGVVDDSQLPKDRFSAERLKGVDSTLKIQPAKLEDSAVYLCASSLVEQGFGEKLFFGSGTQLSVL.

The chain carries TRBV19 and TRBJ1-1; tentatively, D is TRBD1 (5 bases). Germline lookup yields CDR1 LNHDA and CDR2 SQIVND (reference sequence). The ends were cut back, 2 bases at V and 1 base at J, with 11 bases in the middle. The CDR3 length is 15 residues. CDR3 coding DNA: TGTGCCAGTAGTATACTCCCGGGGGGGAACACTGAAGCTTTCTTT. Protein: CASSILPGGNTEAFF.

CDR3 amino acids: CASSAQGAGQPQHF. DNA of the CDR3: TGTGCCAGCAGCGCGCAGGGGGCTGGTCAGCCCCAGCATTTT. This chain joins TRBV9 and TRBJ1-5; 8 bases match TRBD1. CDR3 length equals 14 residues. Germline CDR1 and CDR2: SGDLS and YYNGEE. Germline trimming cut 3 bases from V and 6 bases from J; bases unmatched to any gene: 5. Full variable domain (remainder filled in from reference TRBV9 and TRBJ1-5): DSGVTQTPKHLITATGQRVTLRCSPRSGDLSVYWYQQSLDQGLQFLIQYYNGEERAKGNILERFSAQQFPDLHSELNLSSLELGDSALYFCASSAQGAGQPQHFGDGTRLSIL.

The V gene is TRBV4-1, the J gene TRBJ2-7, with 7 positions matching TRBD1. V gave up 4 bases and J gave up 4 bases; unmatched junction bases: 7. Germline V lookup: CDR1 MGHRA, CDR2 YSYEKL. This CDR3 spans 14 amino acids. This CDR3 is CASSLGTVDYEQYF. The DNA for the CDR3 is TGCGCCAGCAGCCTAGGGACAGTTGATTACGAGCAGTACTTC.

V and J are TRBV4-1 and TRBJ2-7; a weak D match, TRBD2 (5 bases). In germline, CDR1 is MGHRA, CDR2 YSYEKL. V was clipped by 0 bases and J by 2 bases, with 8 bases between them. This CDR3 is 14 amino acids long. CDR3 in DNA: TGCGCCAGCAGCCAAGAAGGGAGCGCCTACGAGCAGTACTTC. Protein product: CASSQEGSAYEQYF.

The J gene is TRBJ1-6, the V gene TRBV11-2; TRBD1 might be the D (5 bases). Between the trimmed V and J ends, which lost 5 bases and 8 bases, there was a span of 13 bases. The CDR3 is made up of 14 amino acids. The germline V gene encodes CDR1 SGHAT and CDR2 FQNNGV. CDR3 nucleotide sequence: TGTGCCAGCAGCCCCACCTGGGGGGATTCACCCCTCCACTTT. Translation gives CASSPTWGDSPLHF.

The gene calls are TRBV18 and TRBJ2-5; maybe TRBD1 (5 bases). The V gene lost 2 bases and the J gene lost 2 bases, with 6 bases spanning the gap. There are 13 residues in the CDR3. Per germline, CDR1 KGHSH and CDR2 LQKENI. The CDR3 region is CASSPRQQETQYF. The CDR3 DNA sequence: TGTGCCAGCTCACCAAGACAGCAAGAGACCCAGTACTTC.

The chain couples TRBV10-3 to TRBJ2-1, with 9 nucleotides matching TRBD2. Germline V CDR1 and CDR2: ENHRY, SYGVKD. Trimming removed 8 bases from V and 6 bases from J; junction bases left unmatched: 14. The CDR3 contains 16 residues. The CDR3 coding sequence is TGTGCCATCGGGATCTTAGCGGGAGCTGGGGGCAATGAGCAGTTCTTC. This translates into CAIGILAGAGGNEQFF.

This rearrangement joins TRBV11-2 to TRBJ2-7; perhaps TRBD2 as D (6 bases). This CDR3 has 15 residues. The ends were cut back, 4 bases at V and 2 bases at J, with 15 bases in the middle. CDR1 and CDR2 from the germline V gene are SGHAT and FQNNGV. The CDR3 DNA reads TGTGCCAGCAGCTCCTTGGGCGGGGATACCTACGAGCAGTACTTC. Protein product: CASSSLGGDTYEQYF.